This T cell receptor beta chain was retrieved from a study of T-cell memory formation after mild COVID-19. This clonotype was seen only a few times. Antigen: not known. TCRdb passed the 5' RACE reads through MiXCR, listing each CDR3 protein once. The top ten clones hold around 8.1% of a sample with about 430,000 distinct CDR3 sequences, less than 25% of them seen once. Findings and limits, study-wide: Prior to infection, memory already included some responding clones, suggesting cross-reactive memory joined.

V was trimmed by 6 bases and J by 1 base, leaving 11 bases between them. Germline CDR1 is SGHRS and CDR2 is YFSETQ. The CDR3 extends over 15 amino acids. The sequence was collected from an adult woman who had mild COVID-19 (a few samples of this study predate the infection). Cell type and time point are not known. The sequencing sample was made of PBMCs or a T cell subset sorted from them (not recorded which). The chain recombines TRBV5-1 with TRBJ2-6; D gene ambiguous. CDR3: CASTRDISGANVLTF. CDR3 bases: TGCGCCAGCACACGAGACATTTCTGGGGCCAACGTCCTGACTTTC.